A single sample gave rise to the 23 T cell receptor beta chains below, sequenced in a study of T cells after yellow fever vaccination. Via MiXCR, TCRdb re-called the 5' RACE reads, giving one row per CDR3 protein. This sample carries hundreds of thousands of distinct CDR3 sequences, 12% of them seen once, and the ten largest clones take about 15%. Sequences were derived from PBMCs, sampled on the day of the yellow fever booster vaccination. The receptors come from a man aged 25-40 years who received the YFV17D yellow fever vaccine.

This clonotype was picked up a small number of times. The chain employs TRBV6-5 and TRBJ2-5, with 7 positions matching TRBD2. V dropped 4 bases and J dropped 1; count of bases not matched to a gene: 15. Germline V gene data show CDR1 as MNHEY and CDR2 as SVGAGI. This CDR3 has 18 residues. CDR3 nucleotide sequence: TGTGCCAGCAGTTCCCCGGGCGGGAGATTAATTCCCCAAGAGACCCAGTACTTC. This codes for CASSSPGGRLIPQETQYF.

The V and J genes are TRBV7-2 and TRBJ2-2, with no clear D. Germline CDR1 is SGHTA and CDR2 is FQGNSA. This CDR3 has 15 amino acids. V gave up 3 bases and J gave up 4 bases, with 12 bases separating them. The CDR3 here is CASSFAPQGTGELFF. The CDR3 DNA reads as TGTGCCAGCAGCTTTGCCCCCCAAGGCACCGGGGAGCTGTTTTTT.

This clonotype appeared a few times. This chain uses TRBV20-1 with TRBJ2-1, with a tentative D call TRBD1 (6 bases). Trimming cost V 4 bases and J 5 bases, with 9 bases left between them. The CDR3 totals 12 residues. Germline CDR1 and CDR2: DFQATT and SNEGSKA (reference sequence). CDR3 in amino acids: CSATGQNNEQFF. CDR3 bases: TGCAGTGCTACTGGACAGAACAATGAGCAGTTCTTC.

The genes are TRBV20-1 and TRBJ2-5, with TRBD1 as a possible D gene (6 bases). The germline V and J ends were trimmed by 0 bases and 2 bases, with 10 bases remaining between them. The CDR3 has 14 residues. Per the germline V gene, CDR1 is DFQATT and CDR2 is SNEGSKA (reference sequence). In nucleotides, the CDR3 is TGCAGTGCTAGAGATCGGGACATTCAAGAGACCCAGTACTTC. Protein: CSARDRDIQETQYF.

This clonotype has only a few counts. The chain employs TRBV29-1 and TRBJ2-1; D may correspond to TRBD1 or TRBD2 (6 bases each). The germline V gene has CDR1 SQVTM and CDR2 ANQGSEA. V lost 7 bases and J 3 bases, leaving 16 bases between the germline ends. CDR3 length equals 14 residues. The CDR3 DNA reads TGCAGCGCGCGGGAACGGGACATCTACAATGAGCAGTTCTTC. Protein product: CSARERDIYNEQFF.

This sequence joins TRBV10-1 and TRBJ2-5; weak D call: TRBD2 (6 bases). This CDR3 is built from 15 residues. The germline gives CDR1 WNHNN, CDR2 SYGVQD (reference sequence). V was pared by 0 bases and J by 2 bases, with 10 bases between. The CDR3 bases are TGCGCCAGCAGTGAGTCGATTAGCGGACAAGAGACCCAGTACTTC. It yields the protein CASSESISGQETQYF.

The rearrangement uses TRBV21-1 and TRBJ1-5. TRBV21-1 is recorded as a pseudogene. The CDR3 spans 14 residues. CDR3 in DNA: TGTGCCAGCGAGGGCAGGATCTGCAATCAGCCCCAGCATTTT. Amino acids: CASEGRICNQPQHF.

This clonotype was seen a handful of times. The rearrangement links TRBV5-1 to TRBJ1-2; 8 bases line up with TRBD1. The CDR3 is made up of 15 amino acids. In germline, CDR1 is SGHRS, CDR2 YFSETQ. J was trimmed by 8 bases and V by 4 bases; bases with no gene match: 13. CDR3 amino acids: CASSHGTGGSLGYTF. The DNA for the CDR3 is TGCGCCAGCAGCCACGGGACAGGAGGCTCGTTGGGCTACACCTTC.

This clonotype was detected a few times. The CDR3 region has the DNA TGCAGTGCCGCAGTATACAAAGAGCGGGAGGGCGTCACAGATACGCAGTATTTT. Translated: CSAAVYKEREGVTDTQYF. V and J are TRBV20-1 and TRBJ2-3; TRBD2 agrees at 10 bases. This CDR3 region has 18 residues. CDR1 DFQATT and CDR2 SNEGSKA come from the germline V gene (reference sequence). Trimming cost V 6 bases and J 2 bases; bases outside gene matches: 17.

This chain links TRBV23-1 with TRBJ2-3; the D call may be TRBD1 or TRBD2 (5 bases each). TRBV23-1 is an open reading frame, and its role is uncertain. Deletions cut 6 bases from V and 2 bases from J, with 30 bases between. The CDR3 spans 20 residues. This CDR3 reads CASRPCRDPSWAKSTDTQYF. CDR3 nucleotides: TGCGCCAGCAGACCGTGCAGGGACCCAAGTTGGGCCAAATCCACAGATACGCAGTATTTT.

The rearrangement joins TRBV12-3 or TRBV12-4 to TRBJ1-1, with D tentatively TRBD1 (5 bases). Trimming removed 6 bases from V and 2 bases from J, with 13 bases in between. CDR3 size: 14 residues. The CDR3 DNA follows: TGTGCCAGCAGCCCCGTACAGGTTAACACTGAAGCTTTCTTT. It translates to CASSPVQVNTEAFF.

The chain joins TRBV9 to TRBJ2-1; D is unresolved. Germline V gives CDR1 SGDLS, CDR2 YYNGEE. V lost 4 bases and J 9 bases, leaving 11 bases between the germline ends. This CDR3 spans 12 amino acids. The CDR3 bases are TGTGCCAGCAGCCCAAAGTCAAGTGAGCAGTTCTTC. Translated: CASSPKSSEQFF.

The chain has TRBV28 and TRBJ2-3; TRBD2 matches at 8 bases. The length of the CDR3 is 18 residues. CDR1 and CDR2 from the germline V gene are MDHEN and SYDVKM. Trimming at V came to 3 bases and at J to 4 bases, leaving 15 bases not matched to a gene. CDR3 sequence reads: CASSLSPTLLAGSDTQYF. For the CDR3, the DNA is TGTGCCAGCAGTTTGTCCCCGACCCTTTTAGCGGGGTCAGATACGCAGTATTTT.

This sequence joins TRBV5-6 and TRBJ2-3, with 9 bases that match TRBD1. The CDR3 spans 13 residues. Germline CDR1 SGHDT, CDR2 YYEEEE. Trimming at V came to 4 bases and at J to 14 bases, leaving 11 bases not matched to a gene. The CDR3 protein is CASSGGQGVRWYF. Here the CDR3 DNA reads TGTGCCAGCAGCGGGGGACAGGGCGTCCGTTGGTATTTT. The entire variable domain, with the rest obtained from reference TRBV5-6 and TRBJ2-3, is as follows: DAGVTQSPTHLIKTRGQQVTLRCSPKSGHDTVSWYQQALGQGPQFIFQYYEEEERQRGNFPDRFSGHQFPNYSSELNVNALLLGDSALYLCASSGGQGVRWYFGPGTRLTVL.

The chain carries TRBV15 and TRBJ2-5; 7 bases map to TRBD1. The CDR3 extends over 15 amino acids. Germline V gene sequence: CDR1 LNHNV, CDR2 YYDKDF (reference sequence). After removal of 5 bases from V and 1 base from J, the junction contained 7 bases not matched to a gene. CDR3 protein: CATSPRTGTQETQYF. CDR3 DNA: TGTGCCACCAGCCCCCGGACAGGCACCCAAGAGACCCAGTACTTC.

This clonotype was observed a handful of times. The V gene is TRBV21-1, the J gene TRBJ2-5. TRBV21-1 is deemed a pseudogene. The CDR3 is 11 residues long. The CDR3 sequence is CASIPSETQYF. The CDR3 nucleotides are TGTGCCAGCATCCCATCGGAGACCCAGTACTTC.

V is TRBV6-1 and J is TRBJ2-5; 7 nucleotides match TRBD2. Looked up from germline, CDR1 is MNHNS and CDR2 is SASEGT. With 9 bases clipped from V and 7 bases from J, the junction kept 14 bases outside the gene matches. The CDR3 has 14 residues. The CDR3 loop is CASNGAGLGGTQYF. The CDR3 region has the DNA TGTGCCAGTAATGGAGCGGGACTCGGGGGGACCCAGTACTTC.

This clonotype has more than one count but fewer than ten. The chain couples TRBV20-1 to TRBJ1-5; D is uncertain. The CDR3 sequence is 14 residues long. Germline values: CDR1 DFQATT, CDR2 SNEGSKA (reference sequence). The V end was cut by 4 bases, the J end by 0 bases, with 10 bases between. The CDR3: CSAIDGYSNQPQHF. The CDR3 DNA follows: TGCAGTGCTATTGACGGCTATAGCAATCAGCCCCAGCATTTT.

The rearrangement links TRBV5-6 to TRBJ2-7; a possible D gene is TRBD1 (6 bases). V was trimmed by 5 bases and J by 5 bases, leaving 8 bases between them. Per germline, CDR1 SGHDT and CDR2 YYEEEE. This CDR3 has 11 amino acids. The CDR3 nucleotides are TGTGCCAGCAGTTGGGGGCACGAGCAGTACTTC. This gives the protein CASSWGHEQYF.

Only a few counts were recorded for this clonotype. The chain links TRBV29-1 to TRBJ2-6; possibly TRBD1 for D (6 bases). Per the germline V gene, CDR1 is SQVTM and CDR2 is ANQGSEA. V was cut by 4 bases and J by 0 bases, with 13 bases left in between. The CDR3 is 16 amino acids. CDR3 DNA sequence: TGCAGCGTTGCGGGACACCATAGCTCTGGGGCCAACGTCCTGACTTTC. It encodes CSVAGHHSSGANVLTF.

This clonotype was picked up a small number of times. The CDR3 DNA reads as TGTGCCAGCAGCTTAGCCGGGAGTGGGTATTTCAATGAGCAGTTCTTC. It codes for CASSLAGSGYFNEQFF. The J gene is TRBJ2-1, the V gene TRBV7-2, with a weak D call TRBD2 (6 bases). V was cut by 0 bases and J by 6 bases, with 15 bases left in between. The germline gives CDR1 SGHTA, CDR2 FQGNSA. The CDR3 is made up of 16 amino acids.

This clonotype was counted only a few times. This sequence joins TRBV7-9 and TRBJ2-5, with 7 bases fitting TRBD1. The V segment lost 5 bases and the J segment 2 bases; nucleotides outside the gene matches: 8. Germline values: CDR1 SEHNR, CDR2 FQNEAQ (reference sequence). This CDR3 spans 15 amino acids. The CDR3 is CASSKSDRRQETQYF. The CDR3 DNA follows: TGTGCCAGCAGCAAATCGGACAGGAGACAAGAGACCCAGTACTTC.

In DNA form, the CDR3 reads TGCGCCAGCAGCCAAGGGTTCGGGAGGGCCGAATCCCAGTACTTC. Residues: CASSQGFGRAESQYF. This rearrangement joins TRBV4-3 to TRBJ2-4; 8 bases are a match to TRBD2. Germline CDR1 is LGHNA and CDR2 is YSLEER. Germline trimming cut 1 base from V and 13 bases from J; bases unmatched to any gene: 12. This CDR3 has 15 residues.